The rows below give T cell receptor beta chains drawn from one sample of a study of blood T cell repertoires in COVID-19. Clones were read by immunoSEQ multiplex PCR, and TCRdb kept only the in-frame ones, dropping some. The sample consists of 55,000 to 90,000 clones, around 89% of them appearing once. The sequencing sample was made of peripheral blood. These receptor sequences come from a human donor in a cohort sampled during active COVID-19. Each CDR3 is given with its conserved first and last residue. The D gene is left open where the match is weak. Clone size is shown for a subset of rows, as once, few, many or a class of expanded clone.

D gene	clone size	V gene	J gene	CDR3 protein	CDR3 DNA
TRBD1	large	TRBV10-2	TRBJ1-2	CASSDHELGTGRDYGYTF	TGCGCCAGCAGTGACCACGAACTCGGGACAGGGAGGGACTATGGCTACACCTTC
-	-	TRBV5-4	TRBJ2-1	CASARDEGSYNEQFF	TGTGCCAGCGCCCGCGATGAGGGCTCCTACAATGAGCAGTTCTTC
TRBD1	-	TRBV28	TRBJ1-3	CASKPGQLSGNTIYF	TGTGCCAGCAAACCGGGACAGCTCTCTGGAAACACCATATATTTT
-	-	TRBV27	TRBJ2-3	CASSLAGTDTQYF	TGTGCCAGCAGTTTGGCTGGCACAGATACGCAGTATTTT
-	-	TRBV11-2	TRBJ1-6	CASSLEPGNSPLHF	TGTGCCAGCAGCTTAGAGCCAGGAAATTCACCCCTCCACTTT
-	-	TRBV11-1	TRBJ2-2	CASSPRGGTGELFF	TGTGCCAGCAGCCCCAGGGGCGGCACCGGGGAGCTGTTTTTT
TRBD1	-	TRBV10-3	TRBJ2-5	CAISGTGGETQYF	TGTGCCATCAGCGGGACAGGGGGAGAGACCCAGTACTTC
TRBD2	-	TRBV5-1	TRBJ2-3	CASSLYYSGMDTDTQYF	TGCGCCAGCAGCTTGTATTATAGCGGGATGGACACAGATACGCAGTATTTT
TRBD1	-	TRBV19	TRBJ1-5	CASSLDRMGNQPQHF	TGTGCCAGTAGTTTGGACAGGATGGGCAATCAGCCCCAGCATTTT
-	-	TRBV5-8	TRBJ1-2	CASSYGTPRSYGYTF	TGTGCCAGCAGCTACGGGACTCCAAGGTCCTATGGCTACACCTTC